This T cell receptor beta chain stems from a study of T cell changes during pregnancy in multiple sclerosis. V was trimmed by 6 bases and J by 8 bases, leaving 16 bases between them. The CDR3 contains 13 residues. The germline CDR1 and CDR2 sequences are MNHEY and SVGAGI. The table came from immunoSEQ multiplex PCR; TCRdb's copy has only in-frame clones and leaves some out. The sample lists more than 65,000 clones, about 89% occurring once. This chain connects TRBV6-5 to TRBJ1-2; D gene ambiguous. The sequencing used CD4+ T cells from peripheral blood mononuclear cells, collected before pregnancy. The sequence was obtained from a female donor with multiple sclerosis, enrolled in a pregnancy study. The CDR3 bases are TGTGCCAGCAGCAGTAGTCGACACAGCGGCTACACCTTC. As protein: CASSSSRHSGYTF.